The 21 T cell receptor beta chains given below trace back to one sample, sequenced in a study of T cells in Graves' hyperthyroidism and ophthalmopathy. RNA transcripts served as the template for amplifying TCR beta CDR3 regions. When the TCR CDR3 underwent first-round RT-PCR, the HTBI primer set was used. TCRdb ran MiXCR on the multiplex PCR reads and lists one entry per CDR3 protein. In the table there are around 500,000 distinct CDR3 sequences, approximately 15% of which are singletons. Sequencing was done on a sample of blood. These receptors were obtained from a woman under 30 with Graves' hyperthyroidism.

This clonotype appeared many times. The rearrangement uses TRBV12-3 or TRBV12-4 and TRBJ1-1, with D hard to call. This CDR3 region has 12 residues. The V end lost 8 bases, the J end lost 3 bases, and 10 bases lay between the germline ends. The CDR3 loop is CASGLGYTEAFF. DNA of the CDR3: TGTGCCAGCGGCCTGGGGTACACTGAAGCTTTCTTT.

This clonotype showed up many times. The chain couples TRBV2 to TRBJ1-1, with unresolved D. Germline CDR1 reads SNHLY; CDR2 reads FYNNEI. V lost 6 bases and J lost 0, with 11 bases in between. This CDR3 contains 14 residues. CDR3 nucleotide sequence: TGTGCCAGCAGCGCCGTGCGGATGAACACTGAAGCTTTCTTT. Its translation is CASSAVRMNTEAFF.

Note on this clonotype: An end of the junction differs from the germline gene, which may be a read error. This chain uses TRBV19 with TRBJ1-5, with D possibly TRBD1 on 6 matching bases. This CDR3 is built from 15 residues. CDR1 is LNHDA and CDR2 is SQIVND in the germline V gene (reference sequence). The CDR3 reads CAGSINRASNQPQHF. The CDR3 bases are TGTGCCGGTAGTATTAACAGGGCGAGCAATCAGCCCCAGCATTTT.

This clonotype came up many times. The genes are TRBV10-3 and TRBJ2-6; 8 positions match TRBD2. CDR1 and CDR2 (germline): ENHRY, SYGVKD. The CDR3 consists of 16 residues. The J segment lost 2 bases and the V segment lost 3 bases, leaving 3 bases of the junction unmatched. CDR3 sequence reads: CAISDVRGAGANVLTF. The CDR3, as DNA: TGTGCCATCAGTGATGTGCGGGGGGCTGGGGCCAACGTCCTGACTTTC.

This clonotype was found many times. J is TRBJ2-1 and V is TRBV5-5; TRBD2 might be the D (6 bases). Trimming shortened V by 0 bases and J by 0 bases, and 10 bases separated the two germline ends. Germline CDR1 is SGHKS and CDR2 is YYEKEE (reference sequence). The CDR3 has 16 amino acids. The CDR3 DNA is TGTGCCAGCAGCTTGGGGAGGGGCATCTCCTACAATGAGCAGTTCTTC. Translation: CASSLGRGISYNEQFF. Complete variable domain (other parts from reference TRBV5-5 and TRBJ2-1): DAGVTQSPTHLIKTRGQQVTLRCSPISGHKSVSWYQQVLGQGPQFIFQYYEKEERGRGNFPDRFSARQFPNYSSELNVNALLLGDSALYLCASSLGRGISYNEQFFGPGTRLTVL.

This clonotype was counted many times. This rearrangement joins TRBV6-1 to TRBJ2-1; tentatively, D is TRBD1 (6 bases). The CDR3 is made up of 15 amino acids. Germline CDR1 is MNHNS and CDR2 is SASEGT. V lost 6 bases and J lost 5, with 17 bases in between. Here the CDR3 reads CASRLQDSFHNEQFF. In nucleotides, the CDR3 is TGTGCCAGCAGGTTACAGGACAGTTTCCACAATGAGCAGTTCTTC.

At least ten counts were recorded for this clonotype. The chain carries TRBV13 and TRBJ2-5; no definite D call. Germline assignment: CDR1 PRHDT and CDR2 FYEKMQ (reference sequence). V was trimmed by 10 bases and J by 2 bases, leaving 35 bases between them. The CDR3 loop spans 20 amino acids. The chain's CDR3 is CANLQPSRPWAKMDQETQYF. The CDR3 nucleotides read TGTGCCAACCTCCAACCTTCACGACCGTGGGCCAAGATGGATCAAGAGACCCAGTACTTC. Combining the CDR3 with reference TRBV13 and TRBJ2-5 gives the whole variable domain AAGVIQSPRHLIKEKRETATLKCYPIPRHDTVYWYQQGPGQDPQFLISFYEKMQSDKGSIPDRFSAQQFSDYHSELNMSSLELGDSALYFCANLQPSRPWAKMDQETQYFGPGTRLLVL.

For this clonotype: This may stem from a read error, because a much larger clone lies one nucleotide away. The chain has TRBV19 and TRBJ1-2; D remains unclear. There are 15 residues in the CDR3. V was pared by 6 bases and J by 4 bases, with 18 bases between. Germline V lookup: CDR1 LNHDA, CDR2 SQIVND (reference sequence). The CDR3 nucleotides read TGTGCCAGTAGCTACGACGGCTGTCCTGTCTATGGCTACACCTTC. It translates to CASSYDGCPVYGYTF. The complete variable domain, with remaining parts taken from reference TRBV19 and TRBJ1-2, reads DGGITQSPKYLFRKEGQNVTLSCEQNLNHDAMYWYRQDPGQGLRLIYYSQIVNDFQKGDIAEGYSVSREKKESFPLTVTSAQKNPTAFYLCASSYDGCPVYGYTFGSGTRLTVV.

This clonotype is a singleton in its sample. A read error is possible here, since a much larger clone lies one base away. This is likely a read error, given that the CDR3 carries no conserved phenylalanine or tryptophan at its end. V and J are TRBV11-2 and TRBJ2-2, with 8 bases fitting TRBD1. The CDR3 contains 16 residues. V trimming: 8 bases; J trimming: 6 bases; junction bases outside the gene matches: 14. The germline CDR1 and CDR2 sequences are SGHAT and FQNNGV. The CDR3 DNA reads TGTGCCAGCGCAGCCCAGGGGGCAGTTGGGTCCGGGGAGCTGTTTTTG. Its translation is CASAAQGAVGSGELFL.

There are a few counts of this clonotype. The rearrangement links TRBV10-3 to TRBJ1-2; TRBD1 matches 8 bases. After removal of 2 bases from V and 1 base from J, the junction contained 6 bases not matched to a gene. From germline, CDR1 is ENHRY and CDR2 SYGVKD. CDR3 length: 16 amino acids. In DNA form, the CDR3 reads TGTGCCATCAGTGAGGTGGACAGGGCGGTTAACTATGGCTACACCTTC. Amino acids: CAISEVDRAVNYGYTF.

The table lists this clonotype with a few counts. This chain connects TRBV5-1 to TRBJ1-4; D ambiguous. Germline V gene lookup returns CDR1 SGHRS and CDR2 YFSETQ. Trimming shortened V by 5 bases and J by 4 bases, and 12 bases separated the two germline ends. This CDR3 contains 14 residues. This chain's CDR3 is CASRMGYDNEKLFF. The CDR3 DNA follows: TGCGCCAGCAGGATGGGATACGATAATGAAAAACTGTTTTTT.

In its sample, this clonotype was seen once. The chain employs TRBV2 and TRBJ2-7, with D perhaps TRBD2 (6 bases). Germline CDR1 and CDR2: SNHLY and FYNNEI. With 7 bases removed from V and 0 bases from J, the gap between germline ends came to 16 bases. The length of the CDR3 is 15 residues. This CDR3 reads CASMRGGRSSYEQYF. The CDR3 nucleotides are TGTGCCAGCATGCGGGGCGGGCGGAGCTCCTACGAGCAGTACTTC.

In its sample, this clonotype was seen many times. The rearrangement links TRBV28 to TRBJ1-2; 7 bases agree with TRBD1. Germline V lookup: CDR1 MDHEN, CDR2 SYDVKM. V was pared by 4 bases and J by 5 bases, with 10 bases of the junction left unmatched. The CDR3 loop spans 15 amino acids. The CDR3 sequence is CASSSPPGTDYGYTF. The CDR3 DNA sequence: TGTGCCAGCAGTTCACCCCCCGGGACAGATTATGGCTACACCTTC.

This clonotype was picked up many times. The chain recombines TRBV5-6 with TRBJ2-7; TRBD1 agrees at 12 bases. The ends lost 7 bases at V and 6 bases at J; junction bases unmatched: 8. This CDR3 has 14 residues. The germline V gene encodes CDR1 SGHDT and CDR2 YYEEEE. The chain's CDR3 is CASGYGTGGAEQYF. The CDR3 DNA follows: TGTGCCAGCGGATACGGGACAGGGGGCGCCGAGCAGTACTTC.

In this sample, this clonotype turned up a few times. This chain connects TRBV20-1 to TRBJ2-7, with a tentative D call TRBD2 (6 bases). V gave up 4 bases and J gave up 5 bases, with 15 bases separating them. Per germline, CDR1 DFQATT and CDR2 SNEGSKA (reference sequence). The CDR3 covers 13 residues. CDR3 nucleotide sequence: TGCAGTGCTATAGCGGAGGGGAGGAACGAGCAGTACGTC. Its translation: CSAIAEGRNEQYV.

This rearrangement joins TRBV20-1 to TRBJ1-3; D remains unclear. The CDR3 runs to 14 residues. The germline V and J ends were trimmed by 4 bases and 0 bases, with 10 bases remaining between them. The germline V gene has CDR1 DFQATT and CDR2 SNEGSKA (reference sequence). Written as DNA, the CDR3 is TGCAGTGCTATGTCCCATCTCTCTGGAAACACCATATATTTT. Translated: CSAMSHLSGNTIYF.

This clonotype was observed at least ten times. V usage is TRBV10-3 and J usage is TRBJ1-1; 7 nucleotides match TRBD1. The CDR3 totals 14 residues. V shed 10 bases, J shed 1 base, and the junction held 9 bases outside the gene matches. Germline loops: CDR1 ENHRY, CDR2 SYGVKD. The DNA for the CDR3 is TGTGCCACTCGATCCGGGACAGCGAACACTGAAGCTTTCTTT. It specifies CATRSGTANTEAFF.

This clonotype was observed a few times. The V call is TRBV5-1, the J call TRBJ2-3; tentatively, D is TRBD1 (5 bases). The germline V gene encodes CDR1 SGHRS and CDR2 YFSETQ. This CDR3 comprises 15 residues. V lost 4 bases and J lost 6, with 18 bases in between. CDR3 region: CASSLTGNPQDTQYF. CDR3 sequence (DNA): TGCGCCAGCAGCCTCACAGGAAACCCGCAGGATACGCAGTATTTT.

The rearrangement joins TRBV28 to TRBJ2-7, with 7 positions matching TRBD1. From germline, CDR1 is MDHEN and CDR2 SYDVKM. With 5 bases clipped from V and 5 bases from J, the junction kept 12 bases outside the gene matches. This CDR3 has 15 residues. CDR3: CASSPDRATLDEQYF. The DNA of the CDR3 is TGTGCCAGCAGTCCCGACAGGGCGACGTTAGACGAGCAGTACTTC.

In its sample, this clonotype was seen many times. The gene calls are TRBV19 and TRBJ2-5; 9 bases are shared with TRBD1. Unmatched junction bases numbered 14, after V lost 10 bases and J lost 5 bases. Per germline, CDR1 LNHDA and CDR2 SQIVND (reference sequence). The CDR3 is 15 amino acids. CDR3 DNA: TGTGCCACCACTAGGACAGGGGCCTTGGGGGAGACCCAGTACTTC. Translated, it gives CATTRTGALGETQYF.

This rearrangement joins TRBV5-1 to TRBJ1-2, with 11 bases aligning to TRBD1. Losses at the gene ends were 2 bases for V and 6 bases for J; bases not matched to a gene: 6. Germline assignment: CDR1 SGHRS and CDR2 YFSETQ. The CDR3 runs to 15 residues. CDR3 DNA: TGCGCCAGCAGCTTTGGGGACAGGGGGTCAAATGGCTACACCTTC. Translation gives CASSFGDRGSNGYTF.